These 23 T cell receptor beta chains came from one sample sequenced in a study of T cell responses to AZD1222 COVID-19 vaccine. Only in-frame clones appear in the TCRdb table, and some are missing; sequencing was by immunoSEQ multiplex PCR. This repertoire shows some 100,000 clones, approximately 90% found once; its top ten account for 22%. Sequencing was performed on peripheral blood, taken on day 0 of AZD1222 vaccination. These receptors were collected from an adult in good health.

The V gene is TRBV5-5, the J gene TRBJ1-2; the D is unclear. V lost 0 bases, J lost 7 bases, and 10 bases lay in between. The germline V gene has CDR1 SGHKS and CDR2 YYEKEE (reference sequence). The CDR3 contains 13 residues. The CDR3: CASSLVGRFGYTF. CDR3 coding DNA: TGTGCCAGCAGCTTGGTTGGGCGCTTTGGCTACACCTTC.

The rearrangement joins TRBV5-5 to TRBJ2-7; 10 bases fit TRBD1. V lost 5 bases and J lost 2; bases outside the gene matches: 7. Germline values: CDR1 SGHKS, CDR2 YYEKEE (reference sequence). The CDR3 is made up of 15 amino acids. Here the CDR3 DNA reads TGTGCCAGCAGGACGGGACAGGGGTCGACCTACGAGCAGTACTTC. As protein: CASRTGQGSTYEQYF. Full variable domain (outside the CDR3, taken from reference TRBV5-5 and TRBJ2-7): DAGVTQSPTHLIKTRGQQVTLRCSPISGHKSVSWYQQVLGQGPQFIFQYYEKEERGRGNFPDRFSARQFPNYSSELNVNALLLGDSALYLCASRTGQGSTYEQYFGPGTRLTVT.

The chain combines TRBV18 with TRBJ2-5, with D uncertain. V was cut by 3 bases and J by 2 bases, with 10 bases left in between. From germline, CDR1 is KGHSH and CDR2 LQKENI. The CDR3 consists of 14 residues. CDR3 sequence reads: CASSPQLGQETQYF. The DNA of the CDR3 is TGTGCCAGCTCACCCCAACTTGGGCAAGAGACCCAGTACTTC.

CDR3 sequence reads: CASSAMTGANYGYTF. The DNA of the CDR3 is TGTGCCAGTAGTGCGATGACAGGGGCTAACTATGGCTACACCTTC. This chain joins TRBV19 and TRBJ1-2; 8 nucleotides line up with TRBD1. Germline CDR1 and CDR2: LNHDA and SQIVND (reference sequence). The CDR3 runs 15 residues. The ends lost 5 bases at V and 0 bases at J; junction bases unmatched: 5.

The chain is built from TRBV11-3 and TRBJ1-5; D possibly corresponds to TRBD1 (5 bases). CDR1 and CDR2 (germline): SGHNT, YENEEA. CDR3 size: 11 residues. The CDR3 reads CLWGGNQPQHF. CDR3 nucleotide sequence: TGTCTATGGGGGGGAAATCAGCCCCAGCATTTT.

This clone was recorded once. The chain combines TRBV7-2 with TRBJ2-2; D call uncertain. The CDR3 is 17 amino acids. V was clipped by 3 bases and J by 6 bases, with 20 bases between them. Germline CDR1 reads SGHTA; CDR2 reads FQGNSA. The CDR3 DNA follows: TGTGCCAGCAGCTTCCTCGGTGTCTCAGTACCACCCGGGGAGCTGTTTTTT. Translating it yields CASSFLGVSVPPGELFF.

The chain combines TRBV5-1 with TRBJ2-7; D unresolved. The length of the CDR3 is 13 residues. Between the trimmed V and J ends, which lost 4 bases and 3 bases, there was a span of 11 bases. Germline V lookup: CDR1 SGHRS, CDR2 YFSETQ. Written as DNA, the CDR3 is TGCGCCAGCAGCAACCCGGGCCTCTACGAGCAGTACTTC. This translates into CASSNPGLYEQYF.

The V gene is TRBV6-6, the J gene TRBJ1-1; the D is unclear. V lost 4 bases, J lost 5 bases, and 8 bases lay in between. Per germline, CDR1 MNHNY and CDR2 SVGAGI (reference sequence). The CDR3 sequence is 12 residues long. CDR3 sequence reads: CASSSPVTEAFF. CDR3 nucleotide sequence: TGTGCCAGCAGTTCGCCCGTGACTGAAGCTTTCTTT.

The V and J genes are TRBV2 and TRBJ1-1, with 7 bases matching TRBD1. This CDR3 contains 14 residues. Germline values: CDR1 SNHLY, CDR2 FYNNEI. J lost 1 base, V lost 6 bases, and 5 bases had no gene match. The CDR3 coding sequence is TGTGCCAGCAGCGGGGGGGACAGGAACACTGAAGCTTTCTTT. Amino acid sequence: CASSGGDRNTEAFF.

This clone has only one observation. The chain couples TRBV5-1 to TRBJ1-1; D gene ambiguous. The germline CDR1 and CDR2 sequences are SGHRS and YFSETQ. The CDR3 runs 14 residues. V was trimmed by 1 base and J by 2 bases, leaving 9 bases between them. The CDR3 DNA is TGCGCCAGCAGCTTGCGTCAGGCTAACACTGAAGCTTTCTTT. Translated, it gives CASSLRQANTEAFF. Supplemented by reference TRBV5-1 and TRBJ1-1, the full variable domain reads KAGVTQTPRYLIKTRGQQVTLSCSPISGHRSVSWYQQTPGQGLQFLFEYFSETQRNKGNFPGRFSGRQFSNSRSEMNVSTLELGDSALYLCASSLRQANTEAFFGQGTRLTVV.

The chain uses TRBV3-1 (or the pseudogene TRBV3-2) and TRBJ2-3; TRBD1 is a possible D gene (5 bases). The CDR3 consists of 16 residues. The germline V gene has CDR1 LGHDT and CDR2 YNNKEL (reference sequence). Trimming took 1 base from V and 0 from J, leaving 11 bases between them. The CDR3 sequence is CASSQAGRASTDTQYF. In nucleotides, the CDR3 is TGTGCCAGCAGCCAAGCGGGCAGGGCTAGCACAGATACGCAGTATTTT.

This CDR3 is CASSLVGLAPDTQYF. The CDR3 DNA reads TGTGCCAGCAGCTTAGTAGGGTTAGCGCCAGATACGCAGTATTTT. The genes are TRBV7-2 and TRBJ2-3; tentative D call: TRBD2 (5 bases). The V end lost 1 base, the J end lost 4 bases, and 12 bases lay between the germline ends. There are 15 residues in the CDR3. Looked up from germline, CDR1 is SGHTA and CDR2 is FQGNSA.

CDR3 DNA: TGTGCCAGCAGTTCGGAACGACAGTTCGGTTTAGCGGGGGGGAACCTCCACAATGAGCAGTTCTTC. It encodes CASSSERQFGLAGGNLHNEQFF. This rearrangement joins TRBV27 to TRBJ2-1; 11 nucleotides match TRBD2. The germline gives CDR1 MNHEY, CDR2 SMNVEV (reference sequence). The CDR3 contains 22 residues. J lost 5 bases, V lost 4 bases, and 25 bases had no gene match.

The chain carries TRBV3-1 (or the pseudogene TRBV3-2) and TRBJ2-2; 10 nucleotides line up with TRBD2. CDR3 length: 16 amino acids. Looked up from germline, CDR1 is LGHDT and CDR2 is YNNKEL (reference sequence). The junction had 5 bases not matched to a gene; V was cut back by 1 base and J by 6 bases. The chain's CDR3 is CASSQGFLAGAGELFF. In nucleotides, the CDR3 is TGTGCCAGCAGCCAAGGATTTCTAGCGGGGGCCGGGGAGCTGTTTTTT.

The chain links TRBV5-1 to TRBJ1-3; no clear D. V dropped 4 bases and J dropped 0 bases, with 8 bases sitting between them. Germline V gene data show CDR1 as SGHRS and CDR2 as YFSETQ. The CDR3 covers 14 residues. CDR3 sequence (DNA): TGCGCCAGCAGCGTGACAAGCTCTGGAAACACCATATATTTT. Amino acid sequence: CASSVTSSGNTIYF.

The chain recombines TRBV3-1 (or the pseudogene TRBV3-2) with TRBJ2-5, with unresolved D. Trimming removed 3 bases at V and 5 bases at J, with 10 bases between. Germline CDR1 and CDR2: LGHDT and YNNKEL (reference sequence). The CDR3 covers 13 residues. CDR3 in amino acids: CASSQYGSETQYF. The CDR3, as DNA: TGTGCCAGCAGCCAGTACGGTTCGGAGACCCAGTACTTC.

The V gene is TRBV2, the J gene TRBJ1-6; D is uncertain. The V end was cut by 7 bases, the J end by 0 bases, with 7 bases between. Germline V gives CDR1 SNHLY, CDR2 FYNNEI. The CDR3 is 14 residues long. The CDR3 region is CASIASSYNSPLHF. The DNA for the CDR3 is TGTGCCAGCATAGCTAGCTCCTATAATTCACCCCTCCACTTT.

The chain employs TRBV19 and TRBJ2-7; 11 positions match TRBD2. Trimming took 4 bases from V and 1 from J; bases not matched to a gene: 3. This CDR3 comprises 15 residues. Germline CDR1 reads LNHDA; CDR2 reads SQIVND (reference sequence). In nucleotides, the CDR3 is TGTGCCAGTAGTACCACTAGCGGGGGTTCCTACGAGCAGTACTTC. Protein: CASSTTSGGSYEQYF.

The chain has TRBV19 and TRBJ1-2, with D perhaps TRBD1 (5 bases). The CDR3 sequence is 16 residues long. Germline V lookup: CDR1 LNHDA, CDR2 SQIVND (reference sequence). The V end was cut by 3 bases, the J end by 2 bases, with 16 bases between. CDR3 residues: CASSIPGGVTNYGYTF. The DNA for the CDR3 is TGTGCCAGTAGTATCCCCGGGGGGGTGACCAACTATGGCTACACCTTC.

This sequence joins TRBV6-5 and TRBJ2-5; the D gene could be TRBD1 or TRBD2 (5 bases each). CDR1 MNHEY and CDR2 SVGAGI come from the germline V gene. The CDR3 consists of 14 residues. Deletions cut 0 bases from V and 4 bases from J, with 9 bases between. The CDR3 protein is CASSYSKRGETQYF. DNA of the CDR3: TGTGCCAGCAGTTACTCGAAGAGGGGAGAGACCCAGTACTTC.

Comment on this clone: Other nucleotide sequences from this sample produce the same CDR3. The rearrangement links TRBV9 to TRBJ1-1; D is unclear. V lost 0 bases and J lost 0, with 9 bases in between. This CDR3 is built from 15 residues. Germline V lookup: CDR1 SGDLS, CDR2 YYNGEE. The CDR3 region has the DNA TGTGCCAGCAGCGTAGTTCCAGACATGAACACTGAAGCTTTCTTT. This translates into CASSVVPDMNTEAFF.

Details on this clone: The sample carries other DNA sequences with the same CDR3. This sequence joins TRBV18 and TRBJ1-1; D ambiguous. Trimming removed 2 bases from V and 1 base from J, with 2 bases in between. From germline, CDR1 is KGHSH and CDR2 LQKENI. The CDR3 loop spans 12 amino acids. The CDR3 here is CASSPGNTEAFF. CDR3 sequence (DNA): TGTGCCAGCTCACCAGGGAACACTGAAGCTTTCTTT. The full variable domain, in which reference TRBV18 and TRBJ1-1 provide the parts outside the CDR3, is NAGVMQNPRHLVRRRGQEARLRCSPMKGHSHVYWYRQLPEEGLKFMVYLQKENIIDESGMPKERFSAEFPKEGPSILRIQQVVRGDSAAYFCASSPGNTEAFFGQGTRLTVV.

The chain links TRBV11-3 to TRBJ2-1, with D maybe TRBD2 (5 bases). The germline V gene encodes CDR1 SGHNT and CDR2 YENEEA. CDR3 length: 13 amino acids. Trimming pared 8 bases from V and 10 bases from J, leaving 18 bases between. The CDR3 reads CASGEFASGEQFF. CDR3 in DNA: TGTGCCAGCGGGGAGTTCGCCTCGGGAGAGCAGTTCTTC.